The 25 T cell receptor beta chains listed next were all sequenced from one sample in a study of immune aging and cytomegalovirus after organ transplant (dated by TCRdb to about 2021). What the time point label conveys for this sample: five sample-tagged time points from pre-transplant (day -1) to day 368 post-transplant, pooled. These receptors' targets are unknown. Library method: single-cell sequencing. The sample was run on an Illumina NovaSeq 6000. The BD Rhapsody Targeted mRNA and AbSeq Reagent Kit, in a microwell format, was used for cell capture and library preparation. TCRdb redid the processing of the public reads, applying fastp at Q25 and MiXCR, and retained in-frame beta chains. Rows matching on CDR3 protein sequence are summarized as one entry with the most common DNA and genes. The sample contains 20,000 to 25,000 distinct CDR3 sequences, 35% to 40% of them found a single time. The top ten clones comprise around a quarter of the sample.

Sample: CMV peptide-activated CD4+ and CD8+ T cells sorted from blood, taken at five time points, pooled. Read against the paper, the sample's cell subset or site label means: sorted CD8+CD137+ and CD4+CD154+ T cells after roughly 12 h CMV IE-1 peptide stimulation. These receptors were collected from a female donor who had a heart transplant and CMV viremia.

V is TRBV6-1 and J is TRBJ2-1; D is unclear. Germline V CDR1 and CDR2: MNHNS, SASEGT. V dropped 7 bases and J dropped 5 bases, with 21 bases sitting between them. There are 16 residues in the CDR3. For the CDR3, the DNA is TGTGCCAGCATTAACAGCTTGGTGGCACTCCACAATGAGCAGTTCTTC. Translated: CASINSLVALHNEQFF.

This clonotype was seen a few times. The V gene is TRBV10-3, the J gene TRBJ2-3; 8 bases align to TRBD2. Germline CDR1 reads ENHRY; CDR2 reads SYGVKD. This CDR3 has 14 residues. The junction had 3 bases not matched to a gene; V was cut back by 6 bases and J by 1 base. The DNA for the CDR3 is TGTGCCATCAGAGAAGCGGGGGGCACAGATACGCAGTATTTT. Its protein product is CAIREAGGTDTQYF.

The chain is built from TRBV11-2 and TRBJ2-7; 9 bases match TRBD2. There are 16 residues in the CDR3. Germline trimming cut 4 bases from V and 6 bases from J; bases unmatched to any gene: 13. The germline V gene encodes CDR1 SGHAT and CDR2 FQNNGV. This chain's CDR3 is CASSSPRLAGVFEQYF. The CDR3, as DNA: TGTGCCAGCAGCTCTCCCCGGTTAGCGGGGGTTTTCGAGCAGTACTTC.

The sample holds a few counts of this clonotype. J is TRBJ2-7 and V is TRBV4-2, with 13 bases aligning to TRBD2. Germline CDR1 reads LGHNA; CDR2 reads YNFKEQ. The CDR3 spans 19 residues. After removal of 0 bases from V and 0 bases from J, the junction contained 8 bases not matched to a gene. CDR3: CASSQEDGTSGTSSYEQYF. The CDR3 DNA is TGTGCCAGCAGCCAAGAGGACGGGACTAGCGGGACTAGCTCCTACGAGCAGTACTTC.

This clonotype was seen just once. This chain uses TRBV21-1 with TRBJ2-7. TRBV21-1 is labeled a pseudogene. The CDR3 loop spans 14 amino acids. The CDR3 DNA sequence: TGTGCCAGCAGCTCCGAGTCTGACTCCTACGAGCAGTACTTC. Encoded protein: CASSSESDSYEQYF.

With regard to this clonotype: The junction departs from germline at one end; a sequencing error may be responsible. CDR3 loop: CDSSEVRGPDAQYF. The CDR3 DNA reads as TGTGACAGCAGTGAAGTTAGGGGGCCTGATGCGCAGTATTTT. The chain is built from TRBV6-1 and TRBJ2-3; 7 bases agree with TRBD1. This CDR3 has 14 amino acids. Germline CDR1 and CDR2: MNHNS and SASEGT.

The table lists this clonotype with many counts. The rearrangement uses TRBV13 and TRBJ2-7; 9 nucleotides line up with TRBD2. Germline loops: CDR1 PRHDT, CDR2 FYEKMQ (reference sequence). J lost 3 bases, V lost 4 bases, and 13 bases had no gene match. The CDR3 covers 17 residues. The CDR3, as DNA: TGTGCCAGCAGCTCGATCCGCGGGGGGGCCACAGTCTACGAGCAGTACTTC. Its translation is CASSSIRGGATVYEQYF.

To note about this clonotype: One junction end does not reproduce the germline sequence, and a read error may be involved. The V and J genes are TRBV3-1 and TRBJ2-5, with TRBD2 matching over 8 bases. The CDR3 loop spans 16 amino acids. The V gene's germline CDR1 is LGHDT and CDR2 YNNKEL (reference sequence). The CDR3 coding sequence is TGTGCCAGCAGCGCCGCTAGCAGCGGGGGAGAAGAGACCCAGCACTTC. Residues: CASSAASSGGEETQHF.

Here the CDR3 DNA reads TGTGCCAGCGGTATCAACGAGCAGTACTTC. This encodes CASGINEQYF. V gene TRBV7-9 combines with J gene TRBJ2-7; D remains unclear. CDR1 is SEHNR, CDR2 FQNEAQ, per germline (reference sequence). Trimming left V 8 bases short and J 5 bases short, with 7 bases between. The CDR3 has 10 residues.

This clonotype has a count of ten or more. CDR3 protein: CASRKWTGDNQPQHF. CDR3 nucleotide sequence: TGTGCCAGCAGGAAATGGACAGGGGACAATCAGCCCCAGCATTTT. The chain joins TRBV6-2 or TRBV6-3 to TRBJ1-5; 9 positions agree with TRBD1. V lost 6 bases to trimming and J lost 3 bases; unmatched junction nucleotides: 6. The germline V gene encodes CDR1 MNHEY and CDR2 SVGEGT. This CDR3 comprises 15 residues.

V usage is TRBV20-1 and J usage is TRBJ2-7; possibly TRBD1 for D (6 bases). The V end was cut by 6 bases, the J end by 2 bases, with 17 bases between. Germline loops: CDR1 DFQATT, CDR2 SNEGSKA (reference sequence). This CDR3 spans 14 amino acids. In DNA, the CDR3 is TGCAGTGCCGTGGGGGCAGGGGCAACCTACGAGCAGTACTTC. Its translation: CSAVGAGATYEQYF.

Sample share makes this clonotype medium-sized. The V call is TRBV5-1, the J call TRBJ2-1; no firm D call. The CDR3 consists of 14 residues. The germline V gene has CDR1 SGHRS and CDR2 YFSETQ. Trimming pared 0 bases from V and 5 bases from J, leaving 9 bases between. The CDR3 spells CASSLESPHNEQFF. CDR3 sequence (DNA): TGCGCCAGCAGCTTGGAAAGCCCGCACAATGAGCAGTTCTTC.

The rearrangement links TRBV19 to TRBJ2-7; D perhaps matches TRBD2 (6 bases). CDR3 length equals 13 residues. Germline V gene data show CDR1 as LNHDA and CDR2 as SQIVND (reference sequence). Trimming left V 8 bases short and J 1 base short, with 12 bases between. Here the CDR3 reads CASSPGRSYEQYF. CDR3 in DNA: TGTGCCAGTTCGCCCGGGAGATCCTACGAGCAGTACTTC. Full variable domain (remainder filled in from reference TRBV19 and TRBJ2-7): DGGITQSPKYLFRKEGQNVTLSCEQNLNHDAMYWYRQDPGQGLRLIYYSQIVNDFQKGDIAEGYSVSREKKESFPLTVTSAQKNPTAFYLCASSPGRSYEQYFGPGTRLTVT.

This clonotype was seen many times. A much larger clone sits a single nucleotide away, making a read error possible. This chain links TRBV4-2 with TRBJ2-2, with D possibly matching TRBD2 (6 bases). Trimming cost V 0 bases and J 4 bases, with 18 bases left between them. The CDR3 is made up of 18 amino acids. Germline V gene lookup returns CDR1 LGHNA and CDR2 YNFKEQ. CDR3 region: CASSQESPSAGRTGELFF. The DNA of the CDR3 is TGTGCCAGCAGCCAAGAGTCCCCCTCGGCGGGGCGCACCGGGGAGCTGTTTTTT.

This clonotype is medium-sized within its sample. This CDR3 is CASSLVVGYEQYF. Here the CDR3 DNA reads TGCGCCAGCAGCTTGGTCGTTGGTTACGAGCAGTACTTC. J is TRBJ2-7 and V is TRBV5-1; D unclear. Per germline, CDR1 SGHRS and CDR2 YFSETQ. The length of the CDR3 is 13 residues. The V end lost 0 bases, the J end lost 4 bases, and 8 bases lay between the germline ends. Variable domain in full (rest from reference TRBV5-1 and TRBJ2-7): KAGVTQTPRYLIKTRGQQVTLSCSPISGHRSVSWYQQTPGQGLQFLFEYFSETQRNKGNFPGRFSGRQFSNSRSEMNVSTLELGDSALYLCASSLVVGYEQYFGPGTRLTVT.

A few counts support this clonotype. V gene TRBV20-1 combines with J gene TRBJ2-7; 12 bases match TRBD2. The CDR3 covers 15 residues. V was clipped by 2 bases and J by 7 bases; unmatched bases: 9. Germline CDR1 and CDR2: DFQATT and SNEGSKA (reference sequence). The CDR3 region is CSARIPRGLAGEQYF. The CDR3 nucleotides read TGCAGTGCTAGAATCCCGCGAGGACTAGCGGGAGAGCAGTACTTC.

In this sample, this clonotype turned up once. The CDR3 carries no conserved terminal phenylalanine or tryptophan, so it likely arises from a read error. CDR3 DNA sequence: TGTGCCAGCAGCTTGGGGGAGTCCCCCTACACTGAGCAGTTCCTC. Protein: CASSLGESPYTEQFL. The chain combines TRBV5-6 with TRBJ2-1; possible D gene TRBD2, 5 bases. The CDR3 runs 15 residues. Germline CDR1 reads SGHDT; CDR2 reads YYEEEE.

This clonotype was recorded at least ten times. The rearrangement uses TRBV6-2 or TRBV6-3 and TRBJ2-1; 8 positions match TRBD2. With 6 bases clipped from V and 5 bases from J, the junction kept 15 bases outside the gene matches. Germline V lookup: CDR1 MNHEY, CDR2 SVGEGT. This CDR3 spans 17 amino acids. DNA for the CDR3: TGTGCCAGCAGCCGACTAGCGAGAGCTATAGGGGACAATGAGCAGTTCTTC. It codes for CASSRLARAIGDNEQFF.

This clonotype has more than one count but fewer than ten. This sequence joins TRBV11-3 and TRBJ2-3; TRBD1 aligns across 10 bases. This CDR3 is 15 amino acids long. Germline-derived CDR1 and CDR2 are SGHNT and YENEEA. The trim removed 5 bases at V and 6 bases at J, leaving 8 bases unmatched. CDR3 bases: TGTGCCAGCAGCCTGGGGACAGGGGCCTTGGATACGCAGTATTTT. This codes for CASSLGTGALDTQYF.

This clonotype is medium-sized. This rearrangement joins TRBV6-5 to TRBJ2-1; either TRBD1 or TRBD2 may fit D (5 bases each). Germline loops: CDR1 MNHEY, CDR2 SVGAGI. Trimming removed 7 bases from V and 10 bases from J, with 20 bases in between. The CDR3 runs 14 residues. For the CDR3, the DNA is TGTGCCAGCAAATCGGGACGCCCCGCTAGGGAGCAGTTCTTC. Protein sequence: CASKSGRPAREQFF.

The chain is built from TRBV4-2 and TRBJ2-1; tentatively, D is TRBD1 (5 bases). Between the trimmed V and J ends, which lost 0 bases and 4 bases, there was a span of 7 bases. The CDR3 is made up of 14 amino acids. CDR1 is LGHNA and CDR2 is YNFKEQ in the germline V gene. For the CDR3, the DNA is TGTGCCAGCAGCCAAGAGCCAGGGTACAATGAGCAGTTCTTC. Its translation is CASSQEPGYNEQFF.

On this clonotype: The CDR3 carries no conserved terminal phenylalanine or tryptophan, so it likely arises from a read error. The V and J genes are TRBV12-3 or TRBV12-4 and TRBJ2-7; D not certain. V dropped 5 bases and J dropped 9 bases, with 14 bases sitting between them. This CDR3 is 12 amino acids long. This chain's CDR3 is CASSTPGYTQYS. The CDR3 DNA reads TGTGCCAGCAGTACCCCCGGGTACACGCAGTACTCC.

Of note for this clonotype: It differs at one base from a far larger clone, so likely a read error. The chain links TRBV27 to TRBJ2-1; 9 positions agree with TRBD2. In germline, CDR1 is MNHEY, CDR2 SMNVEV (reference sequence). This CDR3 comprises 15 residues. CDR3 sequence reads: CASSLTSGFNDERFF. The CDR3 nucleotides are TGTGCCAGCAGCTTAACTAGCGGGTTCAACGATGAGCGGTTCTTC.

The rearrangement uses TRBV6-2 or TRBV6-3 and TRBJ2-7, with D uncertain. V was pared by 0 bases and J by 6 bases, with 18 bases between. Germline V CDR1 and CDR2: MNHEY, SVGEGT. This CDR3 is built from 16 residues. The CDR3, as DNA: TGTGCCAGCAGTTACTCGAGAGGCGTAGGTGTAGGCGAGCAGTACTTC. Protein sequence: CASSYSRGVGVGEQYF.

This chain connects TRBV27 to TRBJ2-1; the match to TRBD2 covers 8 bases. The CDR3 runs to 15 residues. The J segment lost 4 bases and the V segment lost 5 bases, leaving 7 bases of the junction unmatched. Germline loops: CDR1 MNHEY, CDR2 SMNVEV (reference sequence). CDR3 DNA: TGTGCCAGCAGTACAGGGACTAGTTATTACAATGAGCAGTTCTTC. Translation gives CASSTGTSYYNEQFF.